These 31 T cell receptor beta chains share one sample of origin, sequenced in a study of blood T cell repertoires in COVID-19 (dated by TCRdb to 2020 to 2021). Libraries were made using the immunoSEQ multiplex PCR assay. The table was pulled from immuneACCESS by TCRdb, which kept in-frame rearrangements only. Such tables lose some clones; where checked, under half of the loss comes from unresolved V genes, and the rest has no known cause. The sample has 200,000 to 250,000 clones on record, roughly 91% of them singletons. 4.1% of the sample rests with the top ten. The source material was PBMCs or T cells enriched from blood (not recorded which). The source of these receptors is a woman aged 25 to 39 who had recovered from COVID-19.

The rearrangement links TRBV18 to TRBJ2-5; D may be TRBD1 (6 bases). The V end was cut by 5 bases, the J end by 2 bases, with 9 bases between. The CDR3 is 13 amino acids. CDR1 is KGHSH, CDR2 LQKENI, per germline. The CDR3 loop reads CASSTGQQETQYF. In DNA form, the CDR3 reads TGTGCCAGCTCAACCGGACAGCAAGAGACCCAGTACTTC.

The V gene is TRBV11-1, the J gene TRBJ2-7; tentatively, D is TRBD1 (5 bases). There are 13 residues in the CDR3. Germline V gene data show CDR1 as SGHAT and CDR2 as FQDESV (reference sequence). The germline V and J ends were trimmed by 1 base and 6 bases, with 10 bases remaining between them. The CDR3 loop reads CASSLGRQIEQYF. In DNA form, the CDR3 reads TGTGCCAGCAGCTTAGGACGACAGATCGAGCAGTACTTC.

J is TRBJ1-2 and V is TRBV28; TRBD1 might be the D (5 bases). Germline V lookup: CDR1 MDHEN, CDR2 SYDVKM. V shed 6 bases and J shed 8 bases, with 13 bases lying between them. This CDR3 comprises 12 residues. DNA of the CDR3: TGTGCCAGCAGACCGACAGTGAGAGGCTACACCTTC. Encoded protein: CASRPTVRGYTF.

This CDR3 is CASSLTGTPTLGAFF. In DNA form, the CDR3 reads TGTGCCAGCAGTTTAACAGGGACCCCCACCTTGGGAGCTTTCTTT. V is TRBV28 and J is TRBJ1-1; weak D call: TRBD1 (6 bases). The CDR3 is 15 residues long. V was clipped by 2 bases and J by 10 bases, with 20 bases between them. From germline, CDR1 is MDHEN and CDR2 SYDVKM.

CDR3: CASSLQGAYEQYF. CDR3 DNA: TGTGCCAGCTCTCTCCAGGGGGCATACGAGCAGTACTTC. This chain links TRBV27 with TRBJ2-7; 8 bases are a match to TRBD1. In germline, CDR1 is MNHEY, CDR2 SMNVEV (reference sequence). The ends lost 8 bases at V and 4 bases at J; junction bases unmatched: 7. This CDR3 has 13 amino acids.

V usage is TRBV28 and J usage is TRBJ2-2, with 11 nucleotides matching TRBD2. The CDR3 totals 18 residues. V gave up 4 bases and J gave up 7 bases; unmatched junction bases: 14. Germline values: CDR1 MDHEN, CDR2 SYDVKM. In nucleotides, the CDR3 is TGTGCCAGCAGTTCTCTTCGGGGACTAGCGGCCCTAATCGGGGAGCTGTTTTTT. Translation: CASSSLRGLAALIGELFF.

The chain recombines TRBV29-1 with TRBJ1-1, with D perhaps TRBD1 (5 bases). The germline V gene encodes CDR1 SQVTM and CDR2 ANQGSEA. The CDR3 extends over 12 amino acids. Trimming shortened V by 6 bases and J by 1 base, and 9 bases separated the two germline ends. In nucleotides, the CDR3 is TGCAGCGTGCCCACAGGGAACACTGAAGCTTTCTTT. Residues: CSVPTGNTEAFF.

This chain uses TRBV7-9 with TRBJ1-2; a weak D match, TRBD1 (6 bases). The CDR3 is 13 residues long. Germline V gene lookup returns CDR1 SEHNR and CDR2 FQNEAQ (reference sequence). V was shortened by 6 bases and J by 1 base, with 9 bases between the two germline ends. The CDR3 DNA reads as TGTGCCAGCAGTCAAGGGGGTAACTATGGCTACACCTTC. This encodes CASSQGGNYGYTF. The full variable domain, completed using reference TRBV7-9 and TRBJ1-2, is DTGVSQNPRHKITKRGQNVTFRCDPISEHNRLYWYRQTLGQGPEFLTYFQNEAQLEKSRLLSDRFSAERPKGSFSTLEIQRTEQGDSAMYLCASSQGGNYGYTFGSGTRLTVV.

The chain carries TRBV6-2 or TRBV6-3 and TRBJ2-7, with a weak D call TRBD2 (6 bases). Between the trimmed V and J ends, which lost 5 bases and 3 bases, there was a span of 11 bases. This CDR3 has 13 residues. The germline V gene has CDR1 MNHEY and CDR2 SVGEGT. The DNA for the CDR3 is TGTGCCAGCAGTCCCGGGACTTTCTACGAGCAGTACTTC. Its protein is CASSPGTFYEQYF.

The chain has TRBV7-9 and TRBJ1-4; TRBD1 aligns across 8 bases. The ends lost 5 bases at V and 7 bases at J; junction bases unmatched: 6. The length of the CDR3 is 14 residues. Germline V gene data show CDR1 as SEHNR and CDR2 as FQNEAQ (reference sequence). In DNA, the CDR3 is TGTGCCAGCAGCCAACAACAGGGGGGTGAAAAACTGTTTTTT. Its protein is CASSQQQGGEKLFF. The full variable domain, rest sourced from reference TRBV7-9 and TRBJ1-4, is DTGVSQNPRHKITKRGQNVTFRCDPISEHNRLYWYRQTLGQGPEFLTYFQNEAQLEKSRLLSDRFSAERPKGSFSTLEIQRTEQGDSAMYLCASSQQQGGEKLFFGSGTQLSVL.

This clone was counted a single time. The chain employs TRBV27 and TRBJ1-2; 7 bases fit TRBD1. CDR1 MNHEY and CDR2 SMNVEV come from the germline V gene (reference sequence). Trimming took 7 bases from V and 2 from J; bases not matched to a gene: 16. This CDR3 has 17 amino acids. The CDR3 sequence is CASISMYRQGLNYGYTF. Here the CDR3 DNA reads TGTGCCAGCATTAGCATGTATCGACAGGGACTCAACTATGGCTACACCTTC.

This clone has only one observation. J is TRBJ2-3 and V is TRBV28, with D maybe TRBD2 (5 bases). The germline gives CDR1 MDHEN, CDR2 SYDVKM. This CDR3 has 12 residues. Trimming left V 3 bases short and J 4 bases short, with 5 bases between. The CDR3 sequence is CASSLEADTQYF. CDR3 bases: TGTGCCAGCAGTTTGGAGGCAGATACGCAGTATTTT.

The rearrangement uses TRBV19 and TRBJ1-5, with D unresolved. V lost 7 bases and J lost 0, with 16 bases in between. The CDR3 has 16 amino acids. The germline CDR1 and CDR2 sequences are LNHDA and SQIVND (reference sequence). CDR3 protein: CASTVAETYSNQPQHF. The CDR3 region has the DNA TGTGCCAGTACGGTCGCGGAAACTTATAGCAATCAGCCCCAGCATTTT.

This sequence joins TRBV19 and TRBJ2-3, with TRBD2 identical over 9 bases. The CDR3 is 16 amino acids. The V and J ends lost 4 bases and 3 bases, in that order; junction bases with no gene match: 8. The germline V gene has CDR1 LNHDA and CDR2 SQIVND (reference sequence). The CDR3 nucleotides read TGTGCCAGTAGTACTCAAGCTAGCGGGAATACAGATACGCAGTATTTT. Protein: CASSTQASGNTDTQYF.

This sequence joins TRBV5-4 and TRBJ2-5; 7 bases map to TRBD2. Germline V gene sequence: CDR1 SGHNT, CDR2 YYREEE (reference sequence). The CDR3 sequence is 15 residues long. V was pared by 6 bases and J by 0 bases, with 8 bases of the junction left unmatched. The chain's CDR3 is CASNRGSGNQETQYF. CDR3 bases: TGTGCCAGCAACCGGGGGAGCGGGAACCAAGAGACCCAGTACTTC.

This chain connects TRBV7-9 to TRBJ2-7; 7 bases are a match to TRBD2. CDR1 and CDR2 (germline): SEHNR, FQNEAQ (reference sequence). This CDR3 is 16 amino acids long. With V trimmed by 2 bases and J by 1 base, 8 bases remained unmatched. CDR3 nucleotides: TGTGCCAGCAGCTTATACCCCCGCGGGAGATCCTACGAGCAGTACTTC. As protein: CASSLYPRGRSYEQYF.

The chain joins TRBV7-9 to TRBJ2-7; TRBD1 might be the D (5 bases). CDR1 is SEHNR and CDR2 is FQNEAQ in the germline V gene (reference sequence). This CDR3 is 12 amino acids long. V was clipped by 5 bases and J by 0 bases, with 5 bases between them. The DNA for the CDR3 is TGTGCCAGCAGCGACAGCTCCTACGAGCAGTACTTC. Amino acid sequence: CASSDSSYEQYF.

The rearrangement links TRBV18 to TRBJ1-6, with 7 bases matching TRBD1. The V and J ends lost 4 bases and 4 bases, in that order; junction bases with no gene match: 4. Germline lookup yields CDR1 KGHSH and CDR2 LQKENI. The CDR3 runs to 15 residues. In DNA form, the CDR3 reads TGTGCCAGCTCACAGGGGACAGTATATAATTCACCCCTCCACTTT. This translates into CASSQGTVYNSPLHF.

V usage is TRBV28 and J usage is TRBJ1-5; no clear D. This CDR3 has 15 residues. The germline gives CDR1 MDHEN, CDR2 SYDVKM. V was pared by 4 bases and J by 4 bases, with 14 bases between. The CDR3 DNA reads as TGTGCCAGCAGTTGGGCCCCCACCTCGAATCAGCCCCAGCATTTT. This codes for CASSWAPTSNQPQHF.

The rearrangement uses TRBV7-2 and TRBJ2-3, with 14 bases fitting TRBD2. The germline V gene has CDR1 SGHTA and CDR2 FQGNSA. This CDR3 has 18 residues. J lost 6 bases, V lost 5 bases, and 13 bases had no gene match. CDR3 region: CASSLQSGTSGSPDTQYF. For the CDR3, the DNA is TGTGCCAGCAGCCTCCAATCCGGGACTAGCGGGAGCCCCGATACGCAGTATTTT.

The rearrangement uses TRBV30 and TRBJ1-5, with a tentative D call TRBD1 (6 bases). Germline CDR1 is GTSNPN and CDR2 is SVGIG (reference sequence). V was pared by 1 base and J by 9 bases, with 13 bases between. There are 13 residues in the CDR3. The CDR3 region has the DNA TGTGCCTGGAGTGGGACAGACCCATGGCCCCAGCATTTT. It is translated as CAWSGTDPWPQHF.

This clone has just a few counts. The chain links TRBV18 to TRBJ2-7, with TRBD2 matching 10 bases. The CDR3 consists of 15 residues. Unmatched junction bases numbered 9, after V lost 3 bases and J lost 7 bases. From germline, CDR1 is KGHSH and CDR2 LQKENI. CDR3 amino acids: CASSPSGRVTGEQYF. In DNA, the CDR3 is TGTGCCAGCTCACCCAGCGGGAGGGTCACCGGGGAGCAGTACTTC.

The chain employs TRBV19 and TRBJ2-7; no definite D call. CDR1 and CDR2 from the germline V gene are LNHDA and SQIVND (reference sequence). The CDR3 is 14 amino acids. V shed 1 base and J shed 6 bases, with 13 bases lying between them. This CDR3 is CASSIAGSLGEQYF. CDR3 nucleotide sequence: TGTGCCAGTAGTATAGCTGGCTCCCTTGGCGAGCAGTACTTC.

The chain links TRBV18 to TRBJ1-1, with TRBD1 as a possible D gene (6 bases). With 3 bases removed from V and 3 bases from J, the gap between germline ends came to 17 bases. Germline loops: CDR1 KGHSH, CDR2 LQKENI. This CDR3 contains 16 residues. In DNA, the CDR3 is TGTGCCAGCTCACCTTCCATGAACAGGGCTGACACTGAAGCTTTCTTT. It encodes CASSPSMNRADTEAFF.

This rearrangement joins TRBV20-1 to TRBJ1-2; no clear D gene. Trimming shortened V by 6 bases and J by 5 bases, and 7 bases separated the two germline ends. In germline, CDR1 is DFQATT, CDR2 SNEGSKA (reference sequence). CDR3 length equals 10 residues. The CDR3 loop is CSAPQYGYTF. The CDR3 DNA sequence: TGCAGTGCCCCTCAGTATGGCTACACCTTC.

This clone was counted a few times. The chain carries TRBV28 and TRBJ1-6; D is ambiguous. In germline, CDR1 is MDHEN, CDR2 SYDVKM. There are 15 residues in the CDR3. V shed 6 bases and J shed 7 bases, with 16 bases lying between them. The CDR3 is CASSPYGSRNSPLHF. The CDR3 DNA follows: TGTGCCAGCAGCCCCTACGGGTCTCGGAATTCACCCCTCCACTTT. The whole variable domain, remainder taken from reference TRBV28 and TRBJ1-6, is DVKVTQSSRYLVKRTGEKVFLECVQDMDHENMFWYRQDPGLGLRLIYFSYDVKMKEKGDIPEGYSVSREKKERFSLILESASTNQTSMYLCASSPYGSRNSPLHFGNGTRLTVT.

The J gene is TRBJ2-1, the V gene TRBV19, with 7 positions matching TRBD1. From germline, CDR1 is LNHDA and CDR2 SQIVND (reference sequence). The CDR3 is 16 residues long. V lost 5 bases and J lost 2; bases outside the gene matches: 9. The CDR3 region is CASSPTGEVPYNEQFF. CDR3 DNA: TGTGCCAGTAGTCCCACAGGGGAAGTCCCCTACAATGAGCAGTTCTTC.

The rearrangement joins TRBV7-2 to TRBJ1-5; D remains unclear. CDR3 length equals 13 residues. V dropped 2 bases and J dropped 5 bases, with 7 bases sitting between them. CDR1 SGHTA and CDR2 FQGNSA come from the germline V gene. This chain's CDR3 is CASSLNSYQPQHF. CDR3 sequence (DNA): TGTGCCAGCAGCTTAAACAGCTATCAGCCCCAGCATTTT.

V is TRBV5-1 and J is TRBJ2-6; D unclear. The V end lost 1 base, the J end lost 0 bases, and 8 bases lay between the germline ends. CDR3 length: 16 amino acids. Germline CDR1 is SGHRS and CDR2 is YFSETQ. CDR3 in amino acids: CASSLKRSSGANVLTF. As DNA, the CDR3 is TGCGCCAGCAGCTTGAAGAGGTCCTCTGGGGCCAACGTCCTGACTTTC.

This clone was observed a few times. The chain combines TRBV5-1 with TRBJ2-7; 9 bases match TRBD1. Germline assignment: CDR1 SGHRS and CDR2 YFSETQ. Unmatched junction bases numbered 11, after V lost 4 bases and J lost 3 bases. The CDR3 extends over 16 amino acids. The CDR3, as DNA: TGCGCCAGCAGCAACCGAGACAGGGGGATTCTCTACGAGCAGTACTTC. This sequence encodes CASSNRDRGILYEQYF.

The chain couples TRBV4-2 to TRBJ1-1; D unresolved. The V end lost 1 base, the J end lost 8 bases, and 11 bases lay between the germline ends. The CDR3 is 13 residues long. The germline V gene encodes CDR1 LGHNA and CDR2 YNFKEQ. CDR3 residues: CASSQVLLEEAFF. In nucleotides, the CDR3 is TGTGCCAGCAGCCAAGTTTTACTTGAGGAAGCTTTCTTT.